These T cell receptor beta chains were read from a single sample in a study of T-cell reconstitution after alpha-beta-depleted transplantation in children. One entry per CDR3 protein, called by TCRdb with MiXCR from the PCR reads. The sample has approximately 190,000 distinct CDR3 sequences; 6.3% are singletons. The sample was PBMCs, taken before TCRalphabeta/CD19-depleted stem cell transplant. These receptors were taken from a girl under three years old with combined immunodeficiency, due to receive a stem cell transplant. CDR3s include the opening cysteine and the closing phenylalanine or tryptophan. Each record gives: clone size, V gene, D gene, J gene, CDR3 DNA, CDR3 protein. The D gene is left open where the match is weak. Rows give clone size only sometimes, using once, few, many, or a class for an expanded clone.

.,TRBV23-1,TRBD2,TRBJ2-5,TGCGCCAGCAGTCACTGGGGGACTAGCGATCAAGAGACCCAGTACTTC,CASSHWGTSDQETQYF
many,TRBV9,.,TRBJ2-1,TGTGCCAGCAGCGGAGTGGACAGTCTCAGCTACAATGAGCAGTTCTTC,CASSGVDSLSYNEQFF
many,TRBV24-1,.,TRBJ1-1,TGTGCCACCAGTAACGAGGAATACACTGAAGCTTTCTTT,CATSNEEYTEAFF
many,TRBV7-9,TRBD1,TRBJ2-7,TGTGCCAGCAGCTTGTATATAGGGGGCTCAGAAGACGAGCAGTACTTC,CASSLYIGGSEDEQYF
many,TRBV20-1,.,TRBJ2-1,TGCAGTGCCGGGACAAGGCCAATCTACAATGAGCAGTTCTTC,CSAGTRPIYNEQFF
many,TRBV7-6,.,TRBJ2-1,TGTGCCAGCAGTTTCACTCCCGGGACGGGATACAATGAGCAGTTCTTC,CASSFTPGTGYNEQFF
many,TRBV4-2,TRBD2,TRBJ2-7,TGTGCCAGCAGCCAAGCTCGAGGCGGGAGGGAGAACGAGCAGTACTTC,CASSQARGGRENEQYF
many,TRBV5-6,.,TRBJ1-5,TGTGCCAGCAGCTTGGCAGGGTGGAATCAGCCCCAGCATTTT,CASSLAGWNQPQHF
.,TRBV9,.,TRBJ2-3,TGTGCCAGCAGCGCAGGTGGCATAGATACGCAGTATTTT,CASSAGGIDTQYF
many,TRBV5-1,.,TRBJ2-1,TGCGCCAGCAGCTTGAGAAGCTTTAATGAGCAGTTCTTC,CASSLRSFNEQFF
many,TRBV9,.,TRBJ2-3,TGTGCCAGCAGCGTATTGGGCAGGGACGTACGAGATACGCAGTATTTT,CASSVLGRDVRDTQYF
many,TRBV20-1,TRBD2,TRBJ2-1,TGCAGTGCAACTGGGGCTAGCGGTTATGAGCAGTTCTTC,CSATGASGYEQFF
.,TRBV7-2,.,TRBJ2-7,TGTGCCAGCACCACGCGCCCCTACGAGCAGTACTTC,CASTTRPYEQYF
.,TRBV2,.,TRBJ2-5,TGTGCCTTCTGTCCCTCCCAGCTGGGGCGCGAGACCCAGTACTTC,CAFCPSQLGRETQYF
many,TRBV6-5,TRBD1,TRBJ1-1,TGTGCCAGCAGTTACTCGGACAGGGGCGCTGAAGCTTTCTTT,CASSYSDRGAEAFF
.,TRBV5-1,.,TRBJ1-2,TGCGCCAGCAGCTTGGCTCCAGGGAATGATTATGGCTACACCTTC,CASSLAPGNDYGYTF
many,TRBV6-1,.,TRBJ1-5,TGTGCCAGCAGTGCAGCTGACCTATCAAATCAGCCCCAGCATTTT,CASSAADLSNQPQHF
many,TRBV5-1,.,TRBJ2-1,TGCGCCAGCAGCTTCTTTTCGGGGCAGAATGAGCAGTTCTTC,CASSFFSGQNEQFF
many,TRBV4-2,TRBD2,TRBJ2-3,TGTGCCAGCAGAAGGGCTAGCGGGAGAAGCACAGATACGCAGTATTTT,CASRRASGRSTDTQYF
many,TRBV7-3,TRBD1,TRBJ2-3,TGTGCCAGCAGCTCTGCGCCCGGGACAGGCTGGGATACGCAGTATTTT,CASSSAPGTGWDTQYF
many,TRBV4-3,.,TRBJ2-7,TGCGCCAGCAGCCAAGATCCCCAGGACTACTACGAGCAGTACTTC,CASSQDPQDYYEQYF
many,TRBV7-8,.,TRBJ2-1,TGTGCCAGCAGCAATACCGGGACATACCCTTTATCGTTCTTC,CASSNTGTYPLSFF
many,TRBV29-1,.,TRBJ2-4,TGCAGCGTTGAGGAGGGGGCAGTAGGAAACATTCAGTACTTC,CSVEEGAVGNIQYF
many,TRBV6-2/TRBV6-3,TRBD2,TRBJ2-1,TGTGCCAGCAGTTACCCCTTAGCGGGGGGGTACAATGAGCAGTTCTTC,CASSYPLAGGYNEQFF
many,TRBV28,.,TRBJ2-1,TGTGCCAGTATCAGCGGGCCCTACAATGAGCAGTTCTTC,CASISGPYNEQFF
many,TRBV12-3/TRBV12-4,.,TRBJ1-1,TGTGCCAGCAGCCTCGGGGTCAACACTGAAGCTTTCTTT,CASSLGVNTEAFF
many,TRBV7-2,TRBD2,TRBJ2-3,TGTGCCAGCAGCGTCCCCGGGACTAGGCTGCTAGATACGCAGTATTTT,CASSVPGTRLLDTQYF
many,TRBV29-1,.,TRBJ2-1,TGCAGCACGACATCGACTTATACCAATGAGCAGTTCTTC,CSTTSTYTNEQFF
many,TRBV7-6,TRBD2,TRBJ2-1,TGTGCCAGCAGCTTAGCTCGACTAGCGGGACTGACATACAATGAGCAGTTCTTC,CASSLARLAGLTYNEQFF
many,TRBV5-6,TRBD1,TRBJ2-3,TGTGCCAGCAGCTTGAGGGGGCTCGGTACGCAGTATTTT,CASSLRGLGTQYF
many,TRBV30,TRBD2,TRBJ2-1,TGTGCCTGGACTGTGACACTAGCGGGAACTTACAATGAGCAGTTCTTC,CAWTVTLAGTYNEQFF
many,TRBV4-1,.,TRBJ2-3,TGCGCCAGCAGCCAAGTCGAAATCACAGATACGCAGTATTTT,CASSQVEITDTQYF
many,TRBV7-8,TRBD1,TRBJ1-2,TGTGCCAGCAGCCAACTCAGGGGGCTTAATGGCTACACCTTC,CASSQLRGLNGYTF
many,TRBV5-1,.,TRBJ2-2,TGCGCCACCGCGGCCCAGGCCAACACCGGGGAGCTGTTTTTT,CATAAQANTGELFF
few,TRBV4-2,.,TRBJ2-3,TGTGCCAGCAGCCAAGACAGGAGGGGGACAGATACGCAGTATTTT,CASSQDRRGTDTQYF
many,TRBV29-1,TRBD2,TRBJ2-1,TGCAGCGTTGGGACCACTAGCGGGACCAACAATGAGCAGTTCTTC,CSVGTTSGTNNEQFF
many,TRBV11-2,TRBD2,TRBJ2-7,TGTGCCAGCAGCCCCCGGACTAGCGGGACCTACGAGCAGTACTTC,CASSPRTSGTYEQYF
.,TRBV12-3/TRBV12-4,.,TRBJ1-5,TGTACCATCAGTTTAGCAATCATGGGGGCGGGAAGGGATCAGCCCCAGCATTTT,CTISLAIMGAGRDQPQHF
many,TRBV12-3/TRBV12-4,TRBD2,TRBJ2-1,TGTGCCAGCTCTACTTCGGGGGGCTACAATGAGCAGTTCTTC,CASSTSGGYNEQFF
many,TRBV4-2,TRBD2,TRBJ2-2,TGTGCCAGCAGCCCCCGAGCTAGCGGGGCCGGGGAGCTGTTTTTT,CASSPRASGAGELFF
many,TRBV3-1,TRBD1,TRBJ2-1,TGTGCCAGCAGCCTAGGGGACAGGGTAGAAGTAGTATACAATGAGCAGTTCTTC,CASSLGDRVEVVYNEQFF
many,TRBV24-1,.,TRBJ2-1,TGTGCCACCAGTACCCTATATGAGCAGTTCTTC,CATSTLYEQFF
many,TRBV29-1,.,TRBJ2-1,TGCAGCGTTGAGGGAGTCTCCTACAATGAGCAGTTCTTC,CSVEGVSYNEQFF
few,TRBV5-1,.,TRBJ2-3,TGCGCCAGCAGCTTGTCGGGGGGCGGAGTAGATACGCAGTATTTT,CASSLSGGGVDTQYF
.,TRBV4-1,.,TRBJ1-5,TGCGCCAGCAGCCAAGCTGGGAACAGAGCCTATAGCAATCAGCCCCAGCATTTT,CASSQAGNRAYSNQPQHF
many,TRBV20-1,.,TRBJ1-3,TGCAGTGCTAGAGAAAGTGGAAACACCATATATTTT,CSARESGNTIYF